The present entry profiles one T cell receptor (beta chain) with its context. Antigen unknown. The TRB cDNA libraries were prepared by 5' RACE with UMI labels. No DNA is given; TCRdb re-called the 5' RACE reads and lists each CDR3 protein once. Here the sample table reports fewer than 95,000 distinct CDR3 sequences. CDR1 is SQVTM and CDR2 is ANQGSEA in the germline V gene. The CDR3 is 12 amino acids. Every individual CD8+ T cell subset underwent sorting in triplicate at more than 250,000 cells apiece. This record belongs to a study of CXCR3-negative and CXCR3-positive naive CD8 T cells. Study-wide findings and caveats: Similarly elevated diversity marked both naive subsets, with memory CD8+ cells showing far lower diversity.

The chain has TRBV29-1 and TRBJ2-2. This TCR came from a human donor in good health. Some clones in this sample may be carry-over from other donors' samples. Sequenced: naive CXCR3- CD8+ T cells from blood. The subset here: CD45RO-CCR7+CD27+CD95- naive CD8+ T cells lacking CXCR3 (TNR3-). CDR3 sequence reads: CSVDSDTGELFF.